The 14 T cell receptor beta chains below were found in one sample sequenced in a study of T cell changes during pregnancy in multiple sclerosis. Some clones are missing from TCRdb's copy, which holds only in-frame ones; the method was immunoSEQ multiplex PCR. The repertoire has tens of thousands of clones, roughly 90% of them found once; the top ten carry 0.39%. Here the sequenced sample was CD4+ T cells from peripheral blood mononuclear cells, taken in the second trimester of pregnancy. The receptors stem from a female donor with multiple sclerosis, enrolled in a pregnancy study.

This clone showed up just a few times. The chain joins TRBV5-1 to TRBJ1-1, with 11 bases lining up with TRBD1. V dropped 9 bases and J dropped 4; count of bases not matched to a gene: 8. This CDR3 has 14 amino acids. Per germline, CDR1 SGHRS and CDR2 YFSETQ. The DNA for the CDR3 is TGCGCCAACCGGGACAGGGGGGGACTCACTGAAGCTTTCTTT. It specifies CANRDRGGLTEAFF.

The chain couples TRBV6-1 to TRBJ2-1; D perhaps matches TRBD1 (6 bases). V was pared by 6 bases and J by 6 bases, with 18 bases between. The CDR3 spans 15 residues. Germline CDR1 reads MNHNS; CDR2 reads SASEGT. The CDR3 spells CASRYSIGQFNEQFF. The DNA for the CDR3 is TGTGCCAGCAGGTATAGCATCGGACAGTTCAATGAGCAGTTCTTC.

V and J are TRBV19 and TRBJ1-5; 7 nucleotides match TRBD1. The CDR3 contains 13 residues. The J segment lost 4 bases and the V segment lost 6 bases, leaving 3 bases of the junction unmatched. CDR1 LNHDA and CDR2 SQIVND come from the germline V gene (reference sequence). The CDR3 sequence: CASSPGQNQPQHF. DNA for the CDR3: TGTGCCAGTAGCCCGGGACAGAATCAGCCCCAGCATTTT.

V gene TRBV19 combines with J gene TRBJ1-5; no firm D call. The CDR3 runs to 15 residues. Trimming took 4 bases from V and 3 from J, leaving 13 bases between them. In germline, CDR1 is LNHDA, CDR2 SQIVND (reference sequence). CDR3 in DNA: TGTGCCAGTAGTACCGGCGGCATGACCAATCAGCCCCAGCATTTT. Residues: CASSTGGMTNQPQHF.

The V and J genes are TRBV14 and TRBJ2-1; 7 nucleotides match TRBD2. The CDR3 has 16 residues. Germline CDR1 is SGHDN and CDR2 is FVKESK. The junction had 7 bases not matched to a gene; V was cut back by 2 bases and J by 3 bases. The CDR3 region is CASSQWASGSYNEQFF. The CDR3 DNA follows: TGTGCCAGCAGCCAATGGGCTAGCGGAAGCTACAATGAGCAGTTCTTC.

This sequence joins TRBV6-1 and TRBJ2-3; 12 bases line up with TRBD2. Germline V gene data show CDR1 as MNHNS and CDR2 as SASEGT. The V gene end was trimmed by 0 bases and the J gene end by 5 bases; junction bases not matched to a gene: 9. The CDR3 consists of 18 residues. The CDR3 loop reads CASSEAPSSGGAGDTQYF. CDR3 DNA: TGTGCCAGCAGTGAAGCCCCCTCTAGCGGGGGGGCCGGAGATACGCAGTATTTT.

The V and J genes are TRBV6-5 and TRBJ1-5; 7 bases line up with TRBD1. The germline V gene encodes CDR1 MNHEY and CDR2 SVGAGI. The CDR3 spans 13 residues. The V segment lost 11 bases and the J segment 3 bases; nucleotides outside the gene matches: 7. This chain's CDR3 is CAARQGLNQPQHF. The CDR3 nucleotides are TGTGCCGCCCGACAGGGACTCAATCAGCCCCAGCATTTT.

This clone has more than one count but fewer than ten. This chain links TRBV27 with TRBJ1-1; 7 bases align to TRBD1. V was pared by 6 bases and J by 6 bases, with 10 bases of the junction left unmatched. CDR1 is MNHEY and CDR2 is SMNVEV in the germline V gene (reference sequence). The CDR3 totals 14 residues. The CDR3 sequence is CASRDPGQSPEAFF. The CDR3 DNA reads TGTGCCAGCAGGGATCCGGGACAGTCACCTGAAGCTTTCTTT.

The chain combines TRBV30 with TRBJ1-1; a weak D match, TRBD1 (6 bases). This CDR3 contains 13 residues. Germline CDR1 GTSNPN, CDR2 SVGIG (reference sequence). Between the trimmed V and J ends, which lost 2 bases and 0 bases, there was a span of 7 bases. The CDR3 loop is CAWSKGVNTEAFF. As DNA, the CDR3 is TGTGCCTGGAGTAAGGGGGTGAACACTGAAGCTTTCTTT.

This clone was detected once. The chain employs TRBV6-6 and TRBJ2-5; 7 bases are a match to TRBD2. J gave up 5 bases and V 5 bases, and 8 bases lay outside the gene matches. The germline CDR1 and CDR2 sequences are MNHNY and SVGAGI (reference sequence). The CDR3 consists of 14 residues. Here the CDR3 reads CASSLRLASETQYF. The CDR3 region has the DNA TGTGCCAGCAGTCTCCGACTAGCTTCGGAGACCCAGTACTTC.

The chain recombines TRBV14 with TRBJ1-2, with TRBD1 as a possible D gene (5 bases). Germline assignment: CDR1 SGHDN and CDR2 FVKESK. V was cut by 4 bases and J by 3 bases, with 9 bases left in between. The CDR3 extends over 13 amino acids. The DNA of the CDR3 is TGTGCCAGCAGCCTACCGACAGACTATGGCTACACCTTC. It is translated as CASSLPTDYGYTF.

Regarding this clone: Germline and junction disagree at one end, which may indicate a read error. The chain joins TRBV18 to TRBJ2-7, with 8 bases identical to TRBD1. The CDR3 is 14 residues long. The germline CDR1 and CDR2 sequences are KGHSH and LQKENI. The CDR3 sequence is CASSEGQGEYAQYF. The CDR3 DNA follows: TGTGCCAGCTCAGAAGGACAGGGCGAGTACGCGCAGTACTTC.

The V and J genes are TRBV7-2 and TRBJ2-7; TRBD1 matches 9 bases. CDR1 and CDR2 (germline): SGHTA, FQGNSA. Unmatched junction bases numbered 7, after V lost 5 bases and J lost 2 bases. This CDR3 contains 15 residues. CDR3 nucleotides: TGTGCCAGCAGCAGCGCCGGGACAGGGCCCTACGAGCAGTACTTC. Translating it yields CASSSAGTGPYEQYF.

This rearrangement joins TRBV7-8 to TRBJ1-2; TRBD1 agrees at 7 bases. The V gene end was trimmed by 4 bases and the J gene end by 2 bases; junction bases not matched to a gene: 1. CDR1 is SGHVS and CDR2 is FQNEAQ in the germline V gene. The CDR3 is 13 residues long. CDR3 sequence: CASSSGQNYGYTF. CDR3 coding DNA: TGTGCCAGCAGCTCGGGACAGAACTATGGCTACACCTTC.